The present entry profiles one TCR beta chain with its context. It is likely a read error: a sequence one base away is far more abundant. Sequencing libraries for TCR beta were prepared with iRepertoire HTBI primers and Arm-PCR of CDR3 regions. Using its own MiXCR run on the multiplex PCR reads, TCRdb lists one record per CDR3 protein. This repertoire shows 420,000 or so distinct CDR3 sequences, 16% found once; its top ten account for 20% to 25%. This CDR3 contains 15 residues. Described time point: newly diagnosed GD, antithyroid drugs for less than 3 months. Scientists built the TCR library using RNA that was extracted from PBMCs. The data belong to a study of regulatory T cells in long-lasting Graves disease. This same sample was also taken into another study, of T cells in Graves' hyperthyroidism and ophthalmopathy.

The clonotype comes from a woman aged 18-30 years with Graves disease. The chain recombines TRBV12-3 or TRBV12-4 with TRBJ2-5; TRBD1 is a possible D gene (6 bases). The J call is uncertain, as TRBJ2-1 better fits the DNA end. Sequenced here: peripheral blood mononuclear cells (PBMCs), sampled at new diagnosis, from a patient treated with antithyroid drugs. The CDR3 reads CASSLLGGISGKQFF. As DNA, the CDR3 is TGTGCCAGCAGTTTATTAGGGGGAATATCGGGTAAGCAGTTCTTC.